A selection of T cell receptor beta chains follows, all from one sample in a study of long-term antiretroviral therapy in people with HIV. Assay: immunoSEQ multiplex PCR; the TCRdb copy retains only in-frame clones and omits some. Here the sample spans under 45,000 clones, approximately 94% being singletons. This material consisted of unsorted PBMCs, taken 9.2 years after starting antiretroviral therapy. These receptor sequences come from a man aged 30-40 years with HIV. Each CDR3 is given with its conserved first and last residue. A D gene is named only where the DNA matches it firmly. Size is stated for part of the rows, as once, few or many counts, or as a class when the clone is expanded.

j_gene: TRBJ1-1
d_gene: -
v_gene: TRBV20-1
abundance: -
CDR3aa: CSAIRDFKAFF
CDR3nt: TGCAGTGCTATCCGGGACTTCAAAGCTTTCTTT

j_gene: TRBJ2-3
d_gene: -
v_gene: TRBV6-5
abundance: -
CDR3aa: CASSREGPGFDTQYF
CDR3nt: TGTGCCAGCAGTAGGGAAGGACCGGGGTTTGATACGCAGTATTTT

j_gene: TRBJ1-1
d_gene: -
v_gene: TRBV4-1
abundance: -
CDR3aa: CASSEEVMNTEAFF
CDR3nt: TGCGCCAGCAGCGAGGAAGTCATGAACACTGAAGCTTTCTTT

j_gene: TRBJ2-7
d_gene: TRBD1
v_gene: TRBV6-6
abundance: -
CDR3aa: CASTFGQGKYEQYF
CDR3nt: TGTGCCAGCACCTTCGGACAGGGGAAATACGAGCAGTACTTC

j_gene: TRBJ1-2
d_gene: -
v_gene: TRBV5-6
abundance: -
CDR3aa: CASSPVGGYGYTF
CDR3nt: TGTGCCAGCAGCCCCGTTGGGGGCTATGGCTACACCTTC

j_gene: TRBJ2-1
d_gene: -
v_gene: TRBV7-9
abundance: -
CDR3aa: CASSLSSSYNEQFF
CDR3nt: TGTGCCAGCAGCTTGAGTAGTTCGTACAATGAGCAGTTCTTC

j_gene: TRBJ2-7
d_gene: TRBD1
v_gene: TRBV10-3
abundance: -
CDR3aa: CAISVFGTDSYEQYF
CDR3nt: TGTGCCATCAGTGTATTCGGGACAGACTCCTACGAGCAGTACTTC

j_gene: TRBJ2-3
d_gene: -
v_gene: TRBV7-9
abundance: -
CDR3aa: CASSPGSTDTQYF
CDR3nt: TGTGCCAGCAGCCCGGGGAGCACAGATACGCAGTATTTT

j_gene: TRBJ2-3
d_gene: TRBD1
v_gene: TRBV5-8
abundance: -
CDR3aa: CASRDRGGYTQYF
CDR3nt: TGTGCCAGCAGGGACAGGGGAGGATATACGCAGTATTTT

j_gene: TRBJ1-3
d_gene: -
v_gene: TRBV11-2
abundance: -
CDR3aa: CASSLGISSGNTIYF
CDR3nt: TGTGCCAGCAGCTTAGGAATCTCCTCTGGAAACACCATATATTTT

j_gene: TRBJ2-3
d_gene: -
v_gene: TRBV28
abundance: -
CDR3aa: CASRTQRGGSTDTQYF
CDR3nt: TGTGCCAGCAGGACGCAGAGAGGGGGTAGCACAGATACGCAGTATTTT

j_gene: TRBJ2-1
d_gene: TRBD1
v_gene: TRBV19
abundance: -
CDR3aa: CASRRQGNEQFF
CDR3nt: TGTGCTTCGAGAAGACAGGGGAATGAGCAGTTCTTC

j_gene: TRBJ2-3
d_gene: TRBD2
v_gene: TRBV4-2
abundance: once
CDR3aa: CASSQARTSGGRERGTDTQYF
CDR3nt: TGTGCCAGCAGCCAAGCCCGGACTAGCGGGGGCCGGGAGCGGGGCACAGATACGCAGTATTTT

j_gene: TRBJ2-5
d_gene: TRBD2
v_gene: TRBV5-1
abundance: once
CDR3aa: CASSGAGVETQYF
CDR3nt: TGCGCCAGCAGCGGAGCGGGGGTTGAGACCCAGTACTTC

j_gene: TRBJ2-7
d_gene: -
v_gene: TRBV5-6
abundance: -
CDR3aa: CASSLVRGPLDEQYF
CDR3nt: TGTGCCAGCAGCTTGGTGAGAGGACCTCTTGACGAGCAGTACTTC

j_gene: TRBJ2-7
d_gene: -
v_gene: TRBV11-2
abundance: -
CDR3aa: CASSPLYEQYF
CDR3nt: TGTGCCAGCAGCCCTCTCTACGAGCAGTACTTC

j_gene: TRBJ2-1
d_gene: -
v_gene: TRBV19
abundance: -
CDR3aa: CASSIVANSRGEQFF
CDR3nt: TGTGCCAGTAGTATTGTGGCTAATTCCCGCGGAGAGCAGTTCTTC

j_gene: TRBJ1-5
d_gene: -
v_gene: TRBV6-5
abundance: -
CDR3aa: CASSYMGDQPQHF
CDR3nt: TGTGCCAGCAGTTATATGGGGGATCAGCCCCAGCATTTT

j_gene: TRBJ1-5
d_gene: -
v_gene: TRBV28
abundance: -
CDR3aa: CASRFLGEGRKQPQHF
CDR3nt: TGTGCCAGCAGATTCCTGGGGGAGGGGAGAAAGCAGCCCCAGCATTTT

j_gene: TRBJ1-5
d_gene: -
v_gene: TRBV19
abundance: -
CDR3aa: CASRAFGAQSNQPQHF
CDR3nt: TGTGCCAGTAGGGCCTTCGGGGCCCAAAGCAATCAGCCCCAGCATTTT

j_gene: TRBJ1-1
d_gene: -
v_gene: TRBV5-4
abundance: once
CDR3aa: CASRTVNTEAFF
CDR3nt: TGTGCCAGCAGGACGGTGAACACTGAAGCTTTCTTT

j_gene: TRBJ1-1
d_gene: -
v_gene: TRBV19
abundance: -
CDR3aa: CASSIMQGATEAFF
CDR3nt: TGTGCCAGTAGTATAATGCAGGGAGCGACTGAAGCTTTCTTT